This section outlines one T cell receptor beta chain sequence together with its context. V was pared by 2 bases and J by 5 bases, with 10 bases between. Germline V gene lookup returns CDR1 MDHEN and CDR2 SYDVKM. The CDR3 is made up of 14 amino acids. This specimen belongs to a study of blood T cell repertoires in COVID-19. In the authors' workflow: Reference gene primers were amplified, and this amplification served to estimate nucleated cell counts. Libraries were prepared by immunoSEQ multiplex PCR; TCRdb keeps only in-frame clonotypes and omits some of them. V, J and clone size are those of that table, while D and trimming were read from the DNA. The sample holds roughly 310,000 clones, 70% to 90% seen once. Participant ages covered roughly 18 to 89 years across 24 US areas. Donors of Cohort 3 who recovered were those that had two negative PCRs, clearance, or symptom resolution.

This chain uses TRBV28 with TRBJ1-5; D gene uncertain. The clonotype originates from a woman aged 40 to 50 who had recovered from COVID-19. Specimen: PBMCs or T cells enriched from blood (not recorded which). CDR3 bases: TGTGCCAGCAGTTTAACACAGTACCATCAGCCCCAGCATTTT. As protein: CASSLTQYHQPQHF.